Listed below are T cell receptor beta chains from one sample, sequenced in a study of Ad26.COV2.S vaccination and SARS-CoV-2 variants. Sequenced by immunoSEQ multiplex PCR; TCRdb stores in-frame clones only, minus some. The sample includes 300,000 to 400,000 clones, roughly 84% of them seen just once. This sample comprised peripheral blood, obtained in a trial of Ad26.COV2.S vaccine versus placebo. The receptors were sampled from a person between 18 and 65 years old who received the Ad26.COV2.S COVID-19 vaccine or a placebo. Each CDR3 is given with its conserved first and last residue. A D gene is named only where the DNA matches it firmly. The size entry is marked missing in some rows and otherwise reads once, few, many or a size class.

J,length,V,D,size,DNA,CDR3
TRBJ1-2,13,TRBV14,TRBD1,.,TGTGCCAGCAGCCAGGACAGGGTGTTGGGCTACACCTTC,CASSQDRVLGYTF
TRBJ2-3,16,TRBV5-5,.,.,TGTGCCAGCAGCTTCCCCGGTGACACTAACACAGATACGCAGTATTTT,CASSFPGDTNTDTQYF
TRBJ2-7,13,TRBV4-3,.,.,TGCGCCAGCAGCCAAGATTTGGTCCTCGAGCAGTACTTC,CASSQDLVLEQYF
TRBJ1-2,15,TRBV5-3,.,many,TGTGCCAGAAGCCCACCTGGGGAGGGCCCCTATGGCTACACCTTC,CARSPPGEGPYGYTF
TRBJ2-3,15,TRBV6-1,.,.,TGTGCCAGCAGTGAAACTCACAGTCCCCAGTATACGCAGTATTTT,CASSETHSPQYTQYF
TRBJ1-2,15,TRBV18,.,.,TGTGCCAGCTCACCGAACAGGGAGGTGGACTATGGCTACACCTTC,CASSPNREVDYGYTF
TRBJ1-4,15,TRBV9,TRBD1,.,TGTGCCAGCAGCGTAAGTGGGACAGGGGTAGAAAAACTGTTTTTT,CASSVSGTGVEKLFF
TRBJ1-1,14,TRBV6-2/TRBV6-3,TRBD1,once,TGTGCCAGCAGTACGGACAGGCTAACAGCTGAAGCTTTCTTT,CASSTDRLTAEAFF
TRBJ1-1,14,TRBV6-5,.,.,TGTGCCAGCAGCCGGGACTCGCGGATCACTGAAGCTTTCTTT,CASSRDSRITEAFF
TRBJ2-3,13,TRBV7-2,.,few,TGTGCCAGCAGCCCCAGCATGGCAGATACGCAGTATTTT,CASSPSMADTQYF
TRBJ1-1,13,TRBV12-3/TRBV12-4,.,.,TGTGCCAGCAGTTTAGAAAGGAACACTGAAGCTTTCTTT,CASSLERNTEAFF
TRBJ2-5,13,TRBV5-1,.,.,TGCGCCAGCAGCCCCCGGGGCCGAGAGACCCAGTACTTC,CASSPRGRETQYF
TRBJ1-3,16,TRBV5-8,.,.,TGTGCCAGCAGCCGGAAAGACAATCTCTCTGGAAACACCATATATTTT,CASSRKDNLSGNTIYF
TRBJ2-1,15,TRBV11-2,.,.,TGTGCCAGCAGCTTAGGGATACAAGCCTACAATGAGCAGTTCTTC,CASSLGIQAYNEQFF
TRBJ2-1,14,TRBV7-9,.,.,TGTGCCAGCACCCCGAGGGAGCGGATCAATGAGCAGTTCTTC,CASTPRERINEQFF
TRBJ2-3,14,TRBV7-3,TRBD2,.,TGTGCCAGCAGCTTAAACGGGGGGGCAGATACGCAGTATTTT,CASSLNGGADTQYF
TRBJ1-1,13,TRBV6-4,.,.,TGTGCCAGCAGTGAAACTGCGAACACTGAAGCTTTCTTT,CASSETANTEAFF
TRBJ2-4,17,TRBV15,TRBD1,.,TGTGCCACCAGCAGGGGACAGGAATCCTTAGCCAAAAACATTCAGTACTTC,CATSRGQESLAKNIQYF
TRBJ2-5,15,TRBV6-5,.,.,TGTGCCAGCAGTTACGATTCAGGCCCCCAAGAGACCCAGTACTTC,CASSYDSGPQETQYF
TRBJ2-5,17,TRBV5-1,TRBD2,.,TGCGCCAGCAGCTCGGGACTAGCGGGGGGAATCCAAGAGACCCAGTACTTC,CASSSGLAGGIQETQYF
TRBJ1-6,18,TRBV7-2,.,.,TGTGCCAGCAGACCTCGCGGACTGCAGAGCTCCTATAATTCACCCCTCCACTTT,CASRPRGLQSSYNSPLHF
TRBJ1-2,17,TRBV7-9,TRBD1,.,TGTGCCAGCAGCGTGGACCCGGGACAGGGGATCGACTATGGCTACACCTTC,CASSVDPGQGIDYGYTF
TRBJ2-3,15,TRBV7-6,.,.,TGTGCCAGCAGCTTATGGATGACTAGCACAGATACGCAGTATTTT,CASSLWMTSTDTQYF
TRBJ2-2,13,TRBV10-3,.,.,TGTGCCATCATTCCAGAGAACACCGGGGAGCTGTTTTTT,CAIIPENTGELFF
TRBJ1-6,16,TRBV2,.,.,TGTGCCAGCAGTGAAGGGTGGCTACAGGGTAATTCACCCCTCCACTTT,CASSEGWLQGNSPLHF
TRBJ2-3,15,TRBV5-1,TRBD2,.,TGCGCCAGCAGCTACACTAGCGGGGGGACAGATACGCAGTATTTT,CASSYTSGGTDTQYF
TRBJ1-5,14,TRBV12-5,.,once,TGTGCTAGTGGTTTGGCAAGGGGAAATCAGCCCCAGCATTTT,CASGLARGNQPQHF
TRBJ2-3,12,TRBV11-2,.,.,TGTGCCAGCAGCTTAATGTCGGATACGCAGTATTTT,CASSLMSDTQYF
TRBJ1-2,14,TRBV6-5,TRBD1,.,TGTGCCAGCCGCACTAACGACAGGGGTAGGGGCTACACCTTC,CASRTNDRGRGYTF
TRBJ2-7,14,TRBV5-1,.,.,TGCGCCAGCAGCTTGGTTCCAGTTTCCTACGAGCAGTACTTC,CASSLVPVSYEQYF
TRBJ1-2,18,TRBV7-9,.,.,TGTGCCAGCAGCTCGCCCACGGCAGGGCCCCTTACTAACTATGGCTACACCTTC,CASSSPTAGPLTNYGYTF
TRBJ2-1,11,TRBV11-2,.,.,TGTGCCAGCAGCTTTGAGAATGAGCAGTTCTTC,CASSFENEQFF
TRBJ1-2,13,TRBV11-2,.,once,TGTGCCAGCAGCTTAGTCCGCGGGGATGGCTACACCTTC,CASSLVRGDGYTF
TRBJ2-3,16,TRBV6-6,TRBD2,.,TGTGCCAGCAGTTACTCCACTAGCGGGGGGGTAGATACGCAGTATTTT,CASSYSTSGGVDTQYF
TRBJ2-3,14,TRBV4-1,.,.,TGCGCCAGCAGCCAGGGCAGGCGCACAGATACGCAGTATTTT,CASSQGRRTDTQYF
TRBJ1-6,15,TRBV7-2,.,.,TGTGCCAGCAGCTTAGTCCGCAGGGTGAATTCACCCCTCCACTTT,CASSLVRRVNSPLHF
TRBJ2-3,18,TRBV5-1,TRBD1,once,TGCGCCAGCAGCTTGAACTACAGGGGGCAGTTGTTGGCAGATACGCAGTATTTT,CASSLNYRGQLLADTQYF
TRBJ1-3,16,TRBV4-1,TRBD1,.,TGCGCCAGCAGCCAAGTATTGACAGGGACTGGAAACACCATATATTTT,CASSQVLTGTGNTIYF
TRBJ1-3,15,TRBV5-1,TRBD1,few,TGCGCCAGCAGCTTGGGACAGGGGGCTGGAAACACCATATATTTT,CASSLGQGAGNTIYF
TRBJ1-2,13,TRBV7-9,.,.,TGTGCCAGCAGCTTCACGCTAGGGGACGGCTACACCTTC,CASSFTLGDGYTF